This T cell receptor beta chain was observed in a study of post-analysis software for immune sequencing data. V shed 4 bases, J shed 6 bases, and the junction held 11 bases outside the gene matches. CDR3 length: 16 residues. CDR1 is SEHNR and CDR2 is FQNEAQ in the germline V gene (reference sequence). Findings and limits, study-wide: Normalized Chao1 diversity in multiple sclerosis patients fell significantly below that of controls. Included in a set of five TRBV segments more frequent in patients than controls were TRBV5-6, TRBV5-1 and TRBV20-1.

A remark on this clonotype: Its antigen is unknown.

Researchers reported that TCR beta cDNA libraries carried unique molecular identifiers. Once roughly 1 to 11 million T cells were used, some 500,000 cDNA molecules resulted. TCRdb re-derived calls from the PCR reads in MiXCR, one entry per CDR3 protein. The sample contains 750,000 to 900,000 distinct CDR3 sequences, about 45% of which appear only once. This TCR came from a girl aged 10 to 17 with multiple sclerosis. The rearrangement links TRBV7-9 to TRBJ2-1; 8 nucleotides match TRBD1. Input material: blood. For the CDR3, the DNA is TGTGCCAGCAGCTCCCACGCAGGGGGCGGACTCAATGAGCAGTTCTTC. Translating gives CASSSHAGGGLNEQFF.